This passage covers 26 T cell receptor beta chains from one sample sequenced in a study of T cells in Graves' hyperthyroidism and ophthalmopathy. RNA transcripts served as the template for amplifying TCR beta CDR3 regions. The TCR CDR3 first-round RT-PCR relied on the HTBI primer set. MiXCR was run by TCRdb on the multiplex PCR reads, yielding one entry per CDR3 protein. The sample includes approximately 480,000 distinct CDR3 sequences, 20% of them seen just once. The sequencing input was blood. The receptors stem from a man between 18 and 29 years old with Graves' hyperthyroidism.

This clonotype was found many times. V gene TRBV20-1 combines with J gene TRBJ1-5, with D unclear. CDR3 length: 14 residues. The ends were cut back, 3 bases at V and 0 bases at J, with 9 bases in the middle. Germline assignment: CDR1 DFQATT and CDR2 SNEGSKA (reference sequence). CDR3 sequence: CSARQDNSNQPQHF. CDR3 DNA sequence: TGCAGTGCTAGGCAGGATAATAGCAATCAGCCCCAGCATTTT.

This clonotype was picked up many times. The chain recombines TRBV2 with TRBJ1-2; no firm D call. Germline-derived CDR1 and CDR2 are SNHLY and FYNNEI. Trimming pared 6 bases from V and 8 bases from J, leaving 7 bases between. The CDR3 has 10 residues. CDR3 DNA sequence: TGTGCCAGCAGGGCCTTGGGCTACACCTTC. Its translation: CASRALGYTF.

The chain carries TRBV27 and TRBJ2-2; D uncertain. V gave up 3 bases and J gave up 3 bases, with 8 bases separating them. CDR1 and CDR2 (germline): MNHEY, SMNVEV (reference sequence). This CDR3 spans 14 amino acids. CDR3 DNA sequence: TGTGCCAGCAGTTTCGGCCTGTACACCGGGGAGCTGTTTTTT. This translates into CASSFGLYTGELFF.

The chain is built from TRBV2 and TRBJ1-1; D is unresolved. The CDR3 runs to 13 residues. The germline gives CDR1 SNHLY, CDR2 FYNNEI. V was trimmed by 11 bases and J by 3 bases, leaving 16 bases between them. The DNA of the CDR3 is TGTGCCCGCATCCACCGAGAATACACTGAAGCTTTCTTT. Translating gives CARIHREYTEAFF. Full variable domain (remainder filled in from reference TRBV2 and TRBJ1-1): EPEVTQTPSHQVTQMGQEVILRCVPISNHLYFYWYRQILGQKVEFLVSFYNNEISEKSEIFDDQFSVERPDGSNFTLKIRSTKLEDSAMYFCARIHREYTEAFFGQGTRLTVV.

The chain is built from TRBV12-3 or TRBV12-4 and TRBJ2-5; D is unclear. The CDR3 spans 16 residues. Trimming removed 6 bases at V and 1 base at J, with 18 bases between. CDR3 nucleotide sequence: TGTGCCAGCAGCAAGTTTAGAACAGCCTCCCAAGAGACCCAGTACTTC. It translates to CASSKFRTASQETQYF.

The rearrangement links TRBV11-3 to TRBJ2-2, with 7 bases identical to TRBD2. This CDR3 has 13 amino acids. CDR1 and CDR2 (germline): SGHNT, YENEEA. Trimming removed 8 bases from V and 7 bases from J; junction bases left unmatched: 7. The CDR3 DNA follows: TGTGCCAGCCGGGGCGGGGGAAACGGGGAGCTGTTTTTT. As protein: CASRGGGNGELFF. The full variable domain, its missing parts supplied by reference TRBV11-3 and TRBJ2-2, is EAGVVQSPRYKIIEKKQPVAFWCNPISGHNTLYWYLQNLGQGPELLIRYENEEAVDDSQLPKDRFSAERLKGVDSTLKIQPAELGDSAVYLCASRGGGNGELFFGEGSRLTVL.

This clonotype came up many times. For the CDR3, the DNA is TGTGCCAGCAGACCCGTCGTTTTCGGGGAGCTGTTTTTT. Translated: CASRPVVFGELFF. The V call is TRBV12-3 or TRBV12-4, the J call TRBJ2-2, with D hard to call. V was trimmed by 6 bases and J by 7 bases, leaving 12 bases between them. This CDR3 contains 13 residues.

This clonotype was seen only a few times. This chain connects TRBV6-2 or TRBV6-3 to TRBJ1-2; D is possibly TRBD1 (5 bases). With 2 bases removed from V and 4 bases from J, the gap between germline ends came to 14 bases. The germline CDR1 and CDR2 sequences are MNHEY and SVGEGT. CDR3 size: 15 residues. The CDR3 DNA is TGTGCCAGCAGTTACCAACGGGGCGAGAGCTATGGCTACACCTTC. Translated, it gives CASSYQRGESYGYTF.

This clonotype showed up just a few times. This sequence joins TRBV3-1 and TRBJ2-7; tentatively, D is TRBD2 (5 bases). Germline lookup yields CDR1 LGHDT and CDR2 YNNKEL (reference sequence). The CDR3 loop spans 13 amino acids. Trimming shortened V by 4 bases and J by 5 bases, and 12 bases separated the two germline ends. The CDR3 DNA follows: TGTGCCAGCAGCCTCAGATACGGGGACGAGCAGTACTTC. Its protein is CASSLRYGDEQYF.

J is TRBJ2-4 and V is TRBV6-1, with D possibly being TRBD1 or TRBD2 (5 bases each). The germline V gene has CDR1 MNHNS and CDR2 SASEGT. V dropped 4 bases and J dropped 6 bases, with 13 bases sitting between them. The CDR3 runs 14 residues. CDR3 in amino acids: CASSAGPGGNIQYF. CDR3 sequence (DNA): TGTGCCAGCAGTGCGGGGCCTGGGGGAAACATTCAGTACTTC.

This clonotype was seen a handful of times. The chain combines TRBV20-1 with TRBJ1-5; D ambiguous. Trimming removed 5 bases at V and 3 bases at J, with 11 bases between. Germline CDR1 DFQATT, CDR2 SNEGSKA (reference sequence). The CDR3 contains 13 residues. The CDR3 nucleotides are TGCAGTGCTGTGATAGGAAACAATCAGCCCCAGCATTTT. It codes for CSAVIGNNQPQHF.

In its sample, this clonotype was seen many times. This chain uses TRBV28 with TRBJ1-5; no reliable D call. This CDR3 region has 15 residues. The germline V gene has CDR1 MDHEN and CDR2 SYDVKM. The ends were cut back, 1 base at V and 2 bases at J, with 9 bases in the middle. In nucleotides, the CDR3 is TGTGCCAGCAGTTTATTGGCGGGTGGCAATCAGCCCCAGCATTTT. Residues: CASSLLAGGNQPQHF.

V and J are TRBV29-1 and TRBJ2-7, with 7 bases matching TRBD2. This CDR3 spans 13 amino acids. In germline, CDR1 is SQVTM, CDR2 ANQGSEA. The V gene end was trimmed by 5 bases and the J gene end by 6 bases; junction bases not matched to a gene: 10. This CDR3 is CSVQEYREAEQYF. In nucleotides, the CDR3 is TGCAGCGTTCAGGAGTATCGGGAGGCCGAGCAGTACTTC.

CDR3 region: CASSPVERPAYGYTF. CDR3 in DNA: TGTGCCAGCAGCCCAGTAGAACGACCCGCCTATGGCTACACCTTC. This chain connects TRBV5-4 to TRBJ1-2; D ambiguous. The V gene's germline CDR1 is SGHNT and CDR2 YYREEE (reference sequence). The CDR3 is 15 residues long. With 4 bases removed from V and 4 bases from J, the gap between germline ends came to 17 bases.

This clonotype was picked up many times. The V and J genes are TRBV28 and TRBJ1-1; possible D gene TRBD1, 5 bases. The CDR3 consists of 16 residues. Trimming removed 4 bases at V and 2 bases at J, with 17 bases between. Germline values: CDR1 MDHEN, CDR2 SYDVKM. CDR3 bases: TGTGCCAGCAGTTACTTCGCCGGGACTCGAAACACTGAAGCTTTCTTT. Translation gives CASSYFAGTRNTEAFF.

The chain has TRBV5-1 and TRBJ2-1; D remains unclear. Germline values: CDR1 SGHRS, CDR2 YFSETQ. The germline V and J ends were trimmed by 7 bases and 3 bases, with 17 bases remaining between them. The CDR3 sequence is 15 residues long. CDR3 coding DNA: TGCGCCAGCGGACCCACGAGTGCCTTCTACAATGAGCAGTTCTTC. Protein sequence: CASGPTSAFYNEQFF.

The chain combines TRBV15 with TRBJ1-1; 7 bases map to TRBD1. The V and J ends lost 3 bases and 1 base, in that order; junction bases with no gene match: 8. Germline V gene lookup returns CDR1 LNHNV and CDR2 YYDKDF (reference sequence). This CDR3 spans 16 amino acids. This CDR3 is CATSSGGTDQNTEAFF. Written as DNA, the CDR3 is TGTGCCACCAGCAGTGGGGGGACAGACCAGAACACTGAAGCTTTCTTT.

This clonotype was recorded at least ten times. The J gene is TRBJ1-1, the V gene TRBV5-1, with D perhaps matching TRBD1 (6 bases). Germline CDR1 is SGHRS and CDR2 is YFSETQ. The CDR3 runs to 13 residues. With 4 bases removed from V and 5 bases from J, the gap between germline ends came to 12 bases. This CDR3 is CASSGGNPTEAFF. CDR3 DNA: TGCGCCAGCAGCGGGGGCAACCCGACTGAAGCTTTCTTT.

In its sample, this clonotype was seen many times. V and J are TRBV28 and TRBJ2-7; D is perhaps TRBD2 (7 bases). In germline, CDR1 is MDHEN, CDR2 SYDVKM. Deletions cut 7 bases from V and 3 bases from J, with 25 bases between. The CDR3 spans 17 residues. CDR3 DNA: TGTGCCAGCACCATTATGGGGAGGGGGTCAGGGAGCTACGAGCAGTACTTC. Protein: CASTIMGRGSGSYEQYF.

This clonotype was observed many times. J is TRBJ1-5 and V is TRBV6-1, with D unclear. Trimming took off 0 bases at V and 7 bases at J, with 10 bases between the two ends. Germline CDR1 reads MNHNS; CDR2 reads SASEGT. The CDR3 extends over 14 amino acids. The CDR3 loop reads CASSEARVYQPQHF. The CDR3 region has the DNA TGTGCCAGCAGTGAAGCAAGGGTTTACCAGCCCCAGCATTTT.

This clonotype appeared many times. The rearrangement uses TRBV20-1 and TRBJ1-3; a possible D gene is TRBD1 (6 bases). CDR1 DFQATT and CDR2 SNEGSKA come from the germline V gene (reference sequence). V lost 3 bases, J lost 7 bases, and 10 bases lay in between. The CDR3 loop spans 12 amino acids. The CDR3 protein is CSASGTTNTIYF. CDR3 sequence (DNA): TGCAGTGCTAGTGGGACAACGAACACCATATATTTT.

In its sample, this clonotype was seen a few times. The chain joins TRBV12-3 or TRBV12-4 to TRBJ1-4; possible D gene TRBD1, 5 bases. Trimming took 5 bases from V and 0 from J, leaving 16 bases between them. CDR3 length: 17 residues. CDR3 nucleotides: TGTGCCAGCAGTCGAGGAGCGGGGCGCGCAACTAATGAAAAACTGTTTTTT. This gives the protein CASSRGAGRATNEKLFF.

This clonotype came up many times. The chain couples TRBV5-1 to TRBJ1-1; the D is unclear. The length of the CDR3 is 14 residues. The germline V gene has CDR1 SGHRS and CDR2 YFSETQ. Between the trimmed V and J ends, which lost 0 bases and 1 base, there was a span of 7 bases. In DNA, the CDR3 is TGCGCCAGCAGCTTGGGCCTGACGAACACTGAAGCTTTCTTT. Amino acid sequence: CASSLGLTNTEAFF.

The sample holds many counts of this clonotype. The rearrangement links TRBV6-5 to TRBJ1-2; weak D call: TRBD1 (6 bases). From germline, CDR1 is MNHEY and CDR2 SVGAGI. This CDR3 has 13 residues. V was pared by 8 bases and J by 4 bases, with 14 bases between. CDR3 nucleotide sequence: TGTGCCAGCCGAACAAGGACAGTCTATGGCTACACCTTC. It translates to CASRTRTVYGYTF.

This sequence joins TRBV2 and TRBJ2-5; possible D gene TRBD1, 5 bases. Germline V lookup: CDR1 SNHLY, CDR2 FYNNEI. The CDR3 covers 13 residues. Trimming shortened V by 1 base and J by 7 bases, and 10 bases separated the two germline ends. In DNA, the CDR3 is TGTGCCAGCAGTGAAGTAGGGGTCGGGACCCAGTACTTC. Protein sequence: CASSEVGVGTQYF.

This clonotype was recorded at least ten times. The CDR3 nucleotides are TGTGCCAGCAGCCCTCTATCAGAAACCTACGAGCAGTACTTC. It yields the protein CASSPLSETYEQYF. V gene TRBV27 combines with J gene TRBJ2-7, with no clear D. CDR1 is MNHEY and CDR2 is SMNVEV in the germline V gene (reference sequence). Trimming pared 6 bases from V and 2 bases from J, leaving 14 bases between. There are 14 residues in the CDR3.